Presented here are 32 T cell receptor beta chains from one specimen sequenced in a study of early T cells in non-severe SARS-CoV-2 infection. TCRdb processed the 5' RACE reads anew with MiXCR; each CDR3 protein has one entry. The sample consists of around 79,000 distinct CDR3 sequences, around 11% of them appearing once. The sequenced sample was whole blood, obtained at baseline. Receptors originate from an adult who was a healthcare worker with PCR-confirmed SARS-CoV-2 infection or an uninfected control (not recorded which).

The J gene is TRBJ2-5, the V gene TRBV7-8; D gene unclear. The CDR3 runs to 14 residues. The V end lost 1 base, the J end lost 6 bases, and 12 bases lay between the germline ends. Germline V CDR1 and CDR2: SGHVS, FQNEAQ. The CDR3 protein is CASSLDGPAKTQYF. The CDR3 DNA follows: TGTGCCAGCAGCTTAGACGGGCCAGCCAAGACCCAGTACTTC. Supplemented by reference TRBV7-8 and TRBJ2-5, the full variable domain reads GAGVSQSPRYKVAKRGQDVALRCDPISGHVSLFWYQQALGQGPEFLTYFQNEAQLDKSGLPSDRFFAERPEGSVSTLKIQRTQQEDSAVYLCASSLDGPAKTQYFGPGTRLLVL.

This clonotype showed up many times. The CDR3 DNA sequence: TGTGCCAGCAGTGCCTACGGGACAATCTATGGCTACACCTTC. This translates into CASSAYGTIYGYTF. The chain has TRBV28 and TRBJ1-2; tentatively, D is TRBD1 (6 bases). Germline-derived CDR1 and CDR2 are MDHEN and SYDVKM. The CDR3 runs 14 residues. Deletions cut 5 bases from V and 4 bases from J, with 14 bases between.

The J gene is TRBJ1-6, the V gene TRBV5-1; D not certain. Germline V lookup: CDR1 SGHRS, CDR2 YFSETQ. V shed 0 bases and J shed 6 bases, with 7 bases lying between them. This CDR3 region has 14 residues. CDR3 sequence: CASSLGGINSPLHF. CDR3 coding DNA: TGCGCCAGCAGCTTGGGAGGGATTAATTCACCCCTCCACTTT.

This clonotype was found many times. V usage is TRBV12-3 or TRBV12-4 and J usage is TRBJ2-1; D perhaps matches TRBD2 (6 bases). CDR3 length: 15 amino acids. V lost 3 bases and J lost 4, with 13 bases in between. CDR3 loop: CASSLLEEGYNEQFF. The CDR3, as DNA: TGTGCCAGCAGTTTGTTGGAGGAGGGTTACAATGAGCAGTTCTTC.

The chain couples TRBV12-3 or TRBV12-4 to TRBJ1-1; 9 bases align to TRBD1. V shed 4 bases, J shed 4 bases, and the junction held 4 bases outside the gene matches. This CDR3 is built from 14 residues. The CDR3 sequence: CASSWDREATEAFF. The CDR3 DNA sequence: TGTGCCAGCAGTTGGGACAGGGAGGCCACTGAAGCTTTCTTT.

The table lists this clonotype with a few counts. The chain couples TRBV11-2 to TRBJ2-7; a possible D gene is TRBD2 (6 bases). V was shortened by 0 bases and J by 5 bases, with 14 bases between the two germline ends. Germline V gene data show CDR1 as SGHAT and CDR2 as FQNNGV. This CDR3 has 15 residues. The CDR3 nucleotides read TGTGCCAGCAGCTTAGATCTGGGGGGTGGCAACGAGCAGTACTTC. Residues: CASSLDLGGGNEQYF.

This clonotype was recorded many times. The CDR3 DNA reads TGTGCCAGCTCACCACAGGGGGAGCCTAATGAAAAACTGTTTTTT. This encodes CASSPQGEPNEKLFF. The V gene is TRBV18, the J gene TRBJ1-4; D perhaps matches TRBD1 (6 bases). V was shortened by 1 base and J by 3 bases, with 9 bases between the two germline ends. The CDR3 contains 15 residues. Germline lookup yields CDR1 KGHSH and CDR2 LQKENI.

This clonotype was picked up many times. This chain joins TRBV19 and TRBJ2-5; tentative D call: TRBD1 (6 bases). This CDR3 is built from 15 residues. Germline lookup yields CDR1 LNHDA and CDR2 SQIVND (reference sequence). Trimming took 6 bases from V and 2 from J, leaving 16 bases between them. CDR3 sequence reads: CASSPRLGQQETQYF. CDR3 nucleotides: TGTGCCAGTAGCCCCCGATTGGGACAACAAGAGACCCAGTACTTC.

This clonotype was seen ten or more times. J is TRBJ2-7 and V is TRBV5-6; 7 nucleotides align to TRBD1. The CDR3 covers 13 residues. Germline CDR1 and CDR2: SGHDT and YYEEEE. The junction had 4 bases not matched to a gene; V was cut back by 3 bases and J by 4 bases. The CDR3 loop reads CASSSTGRYEQYF. CDR3 DNA: TGTGCCAGCAGCTCGACAGGGCGGTACGAGCAGTACTTC.

J is TRBJ1-3 and V is TRBV28; TRBD1 matches 8 bases. The CDR3 is made up of 11 amino acids. Trimming at V came to 6 bases and at J to 14 bases, leaving 6 bases not matched to a gene. Germline V lookup: CDR1 MDHEN, CDR2 SYDVKM. In DNA form, the CDR3 reads TGTGCCAGCAGCACCCAGGGGGCAGTATATTTT. Its protein is CASSTQGAVYF.

The chain joins TRBV19 to TRBJ1-1; D unresolved. Deletions cut 6 bases from V and 9 bases from J, with 17 bases between. The CDR3 has 13 amino acids. In germline, CDR1 is LNHDA, CDR2 SQIVND (reference sequence). CDR3 nucleotides: TGTGCCAGTAGACCAGAGCCCTTCTCCCAAGCTTTCTTT. It is translated as CASRPEPFSQAFF.

The chain has TRBV2 and TRBJ2-7; D is uncertain. V shed 4 bases and J shed 6 bases, with 13 bases lying between them. Germline-derived CDR1 and CDR2 are SNHLY and FYNNEI. There are 13 residues in the CDR3. For the CDR3, the DNA is TGTGCCAGCAGTGCGGCCGAAAGAGGCGAGCAGTACTTC. Translating it yields CASSAAERGEQYF.

In this sample, this clonotype turned up a few times. The chain recombines TRBV7-9 with TRBJ1-6, with D perhaps TRBD1 (6 bases). Between the trimmed V and J ends, which lost 5 bases and 8 bases, there was a span of 25 bases. The CDR3 covers 18 residues. The germline V gene has CDR1 SEHNR and CDR2 FQNEAQ (reference sequence). The CDR3 sequence: CASSRTTFRGGSHSPLHF. CDR3 DNA sequence: TGTGCCAGCAGCCGAACCACCTTCAGGGGTGGGTCGCATTCACCCCTCCACTTT.

This clonotype was observed many times. The chain recombines TRBV12-3 or TRBV12-4 with TRBJ2-7; 10 bases align to TRBD1. J was trimmed by 7 bases and V by 5 bases; bases with no gene match: 5. The CDR3 contains 13 residues. In DNA, the CDR3 is TGTGCCAGCAGTAGGGACAGGGGATATGAGCAGTACTTC. It encodes CASSRDRGYEQYF.

This clonotype has ten or more counts. The rearrangement uses TRBV7-6 and TRBJ2-2, with D possibly TRBD1 on 5 matching bases. In germline, CDR1 is SGHVS, CDR2 FNYEAQ. The CDR3 is 15 amino acids. Trimming cost V 8 bases and J 1 base, with 14 bases left between them. As DNA, the CDR3 is TGTGCCAGCTCAGGGTTGACAGTGAACACCGGGGAGCTGTTTTTT. Its translation: CASSGLTVNTGELFF.

This chain links TRBV5-1 with TRBJ1-1, with D maybe TRBD1 (5 bases). Germline-derived CDR1 and CDR2 are SGHRS and YFSETQ. The CDR3 runs to 14 residues. Trimming shortened V by 0 bases and J by 5 bases, and 11 bases separated the two germline ends. CDR3 residues: CASSLEGRGTEAFF. CDR3 sequence (DNA): TGCGCCAGCAGCTTGGAAGGACGGGGGACTGAAGCTTTCTTT. Variable domain in full (rest from reference TRBV5-1 and TRBJ1-1): KAGVTQTPRYLIKTRGQQVTLSCSPISGHRSVSWYQQTPGQGLQFLFEYFSETQRNKGNFPGRFSGRQFSNSRSEMNVSTLELGDSALYLCASSLEGRGTEAFFGQGTRLTVV.

This chain uses TRBV6-1 with TRBJ1-4, with D possibly being TRBD1 (5 bases). V was pared by 7 bases and J by 5 bases, with 14 bases between. Germline V gene sequence: CDR1 MNHNS, CDR2 SASEGT. The CDR3 is 14 residues long. Here the CDR3 reads CASTGGRSNEKLFF. CDR3 bases: TGTGCCAGCACCGGGGGACGGTCAAATGAAAAACTGTTTTTT.

The chain employs TRBV30 and TRBJ1-6, with D unclear. V was clipped by 5 bases and J by 3 bases, with 17 bases between them. CDR1 and CDR2 from the germline V gene are GTSNPN and SVGIG (reference sequence). The CDR3 loop spans 16 amino acids. CDR3: CAWASPRTLYNSPLHF. The CDR3 nucleotides are TGTGCCTGGGCGAGCCCGAGGACGCTCTATAATTCACCCCTCCACTTT.

In its sample, this clonotype ranks as hyperexpanded (1% or more). The J gene is TRBJ1-4, the V gene TRBV10-3; D call uncertain. The V gene lost 7 bases and the J gene lost 8 bases, with 17 bases spanning the gap. The CDR3 has 14 amino acids. CDR1 is ENHRY and CDR2 is SYGVKD in the germline V gene. The CDR3 here is CAITPSRFGEKLFF. The DNA for the CDR3 is TGTGCCATCACTCCCTCCAGGTTCGGGGAAAAACTGTTTTTT.

This clonotype has a count of ten or more. This chain joins TRBV7-6 and TRBJ2-1; TRBD2 agrees at 11 bases. From germline, CDR1 is SGHVS and CDR2 FNYEAQ. V trimming: 5 bases; J trimming: 0 bases; junction bases outside the gene matches: 6. This CDR3 spans 17 amino acids. Written as DNA, the CDR3 is TGTGCCAGCAGCCTGACTAGCGGGGCGAGCTCCTACAATGAGCAGTTCTTC. Translated: CASSLTSGASSYNEQFF.

The chain joins TRBV29-1 to TRBJ1-1; 9 bases align to TRBD1. V gave up 4 bases and J gave up 3 bases; unmatched junction bases: 6. The CDR3 covers 14 residues. Germline CDR1 and CDR2: SQVTM and ANQGSEA. The CDR3 loop is CSVGDRVWDTEAFF. For the CDR3, the DNA is TGCAGCGTTGGGGACAGGGTGTGGGACACTGAAGCTTTCTTT.

This clonotype turned up a few times. The chain joins TRBV28 to TRBJ1-6; D is ambiguous. CDR1 is MDHEN, CDR2 SYDVKM, per germline. This CDR3 has 12 residues. V was clipped by 9 bases and J by 8 bases, with 11 bases between them. CDR3 nucleotide sequence: TGTGCCAGTTACGGGAGATATTCACCCCTCCACTTT. As protein: CASYGRYSPLHF.

This clonotype turned up a few times. This sequence joins TRBV6-1 and TRBJ1-1; D not resolved. The CDR3 covers 13 residues. Germline values: CDR1 MNHNS, CDR2 SASEGT. The ends were cut back, 1 base at V and 1 base at J, with 4 bases in the middle. The CDR3 nucleotides read TGTGCCAGCAGTGAAGACTCGAACACTGAAGCTTTCTTT. Residues: CASSEDSNTEAFF.

V is TRBV29-1 and J is TRBJ2-7, with D perhaps TRBD1 (5 bases). From germline, CDR1 is SQVTM and CDR2 ANQGSEA. V lost 5 bases, J lost 0 bases, and 20 bases lay in between. The CDR3 length is 16 residues. The CDR3 DNA sequence: TGCAGCGTTAGCCCCCGACAGCGAGCGAACTCCTACGAGCAGTACTTC. Its protein product is CSVSPRQRANSYEQYF.

This clonotype was counted only a few times. The J gene is TRBJ2-5, the V gene TRBV29-1; 10 bases agree with TRBD2. With 6 bases clipped from V and 3 bases from J, the junction kept 4 bases outside the gene matches. Looked up from germline, CDR1 is SQVTM and CDR2 is ANQGSEA. This CDR3 has 13 residues. The DNA of the CDR3 is TGCAGCGTCACTCTAGCGGGGGAAGAGACCCAGTACTTC. This sequence encodes CSVTLAGEETQYF.

The genes are TRBV28 and TRBJ1-2; D not certain. The germline gives CDR1 MDHEN, CDR2 SYDVKM. Trimming took 6 bases from V and 0 from J, leaving 11 bases between them. The CDR3 length is 14 residues. CDR3 DNA: TGTGCCAGCAGCCCCCCCGGAACTAACTATGGCTACACCTTC. The encoded protein is CASSPPGTNYGYTF.

This clonotype has just a few counts. The chain couples TRBV6-5 to TRBJ2-7, with 7 bases fitting TRBD2. CDR3 length: 16 amino acids. With V trimmed by 0 bases and J by 4 bases, 9 bases remained unmatched. Germline values: CDR1 MNHEY, CDR2 SVGAGI. In DNA form, the CDR3 reads TGTGCCAGCAGTTACTCCTGGGGGAGGGCGTCGTACGAGCAGTACTTC. Translation gives CASSYSWGRASYEQYF.

In DNA, the CDR3 is TGTGCCAGCAGCTTCCTAGCGGGGGGCCATGAGACCCAGTACTTC. It is translated as CASSFLAGGHETQYF. The rearrangement uses TRBV7-6 and TRBJ2-5; 11 bases are shared with TRBD2. The germline V gene encodes CDR1 SGHVS and CDR2 FNYEAQ. J gave up 5 bases and V 3 bases, and 5 bases lay outside the gene matches. CDR3 length: 15 residues.

J is TRBJ1-1 and V is TRBV5-1, with D maybe TRBD1 (5 bases). The V end was cut by 6 bases, the J end by 6 bases, with 21 bases between. Germline V gene data show CDR1 as SGHRS and CDR2 as YFSETQ. The CDR3 extends over 15 amino acids. The DNA for the CDR3 is TGCGCCAGCAACACCGACATTGGGGCCACCTCTGAAGCTTTCTTT. It specifies CASNTDIGATSEAFF.

This clonotype was seen at least ten times. The J gene is TRBJ1-1, the V gene TRBV19, with TRBD1 matching 9 bases. CDR1 and CDR2 from the germline V gene are LNHDA and SQIVND (reference sequence). The CDR3 length is 16 residues. The ends lost 6 bases at V and 6 bases at J; junction bases unmatched: 14. DNA for the CDR3: TGTGCCAGTAGGACTTTTAGGGGACAGGGAGTATCTGAAGCTTTCTTT. Its translation: CASRTFRGQGVSEAFF.

This clonotype was detected only a few times. This chain links TRBV9 with TRBJ1-4, with 8 bases matching TRBD1. CDR1 and CDR2 from the germline V gene are SGDLS and YYNGEE. Trimming cost V 2 bases and J 7 bases; bases outside gene matches: 4. The CDR3 consists of 14 residues. The CDR3 reads CASSVGQESEKLFF. CDR3 DNA: TGTGCCAGCAGCGTGGGACAGGAAAGTGAAAAACTGTTTTTT.

This clonotype was detected ten times or more. V usage is TRBV6-4 and J usage is TRBJ2-6; D uncertain. V gave up 3 bases and J gave up 0 bases, with 3 bases separating them. Germline V gene sequence: CDR1 MRHNA, CDR2 SNTAGT. The CDR3 is 14 amino acids. CDR3 nucleotides: TGTGCCAGCAGTGAAGACTCTGGGGCCAACGTCCTGACTTTC. Translation: CASSEDSGANVLTF.